The present entry profiles one TCR beta chain with its context. Its antigen is unknown. The sample originates from a study of identical twins. The CDR3 is 16 amino acids. From germline, CDR1 is SGHTA and CDR2 FQGNSA. Trimming removed 5 bases from V and 6 bases from J, with 22 bases in between. General study results and limits: These conclusions were based on statistical analysis (cross-sectional, not following the same donors). While abundant cord blood beta clonotypes carried fewer insertions, memory repertoires showed no such pattern. Models underestimated out-of-frame TCR alpha sharing in monozygotic twins.

Template switching introduced a universal primer site, and the cDNA bore unique molecular identifiers. TCRdb fed the 5' RACE reads into MiXCR, producing one record per CDR3 protein. The sample has over 200,000 distinct CDR3 sequences; about a tenth are singletons. The receptor's source is a woman aged 18-30 years in good health. Sequencing was carried out using memory (CD45RO+) T cells sorted from blood. The chain couples TRBV7-2 to TRBJ1-2, with D hard to call. CDR3: CASSPRVGLSSNGYTF. In DNA, the CDR3 is TGTGCCAGCAGCCCGCGAGTGGGATTGAGCAGTAATGGCTACACCTTC.